The T cell receptor beta chain under discussion was sequenced for a study of OX40 agonist ivuxolimab in advanced cancers. Regarding the complete study: Ivuxolimab was a fully human IgG2 agonistic monoclonal antibody targeting the costimulatory receptor OX40 (CD134). The point of sequencing TCRbeta in the periphery was to test whether ivuxolimab changed TCR sequence diversity and drove clonal T-cell expansion. The paper reports the monotherapy dose-escalation portion (N = 52 patients) of the phase I ivuxolimab trial. Among the roughly 50 dose-escalation patients, about 19 had hepatocellular carcinoma, about 15 melanoma, 9 renal cell carcinoma and 9 head and neck cancer. The dose-escalation cohort was 80% to 90% male with a mean age of about 65 years, ranging from roughly 23 to 90. Prior anti-PD-1, anti-PD-L1 or anti-CTLA-4 therapy was permitted, and 40% of dose-escalation patients had received checkpoint inhibitors. Partial responses were achieved by three dose-escalation patients, of whom one had hepatocellular carcinoma and two had cutaneous melanoma. Intravenous ivuxolimab was administered to patients every 2 weeks at six dose levels: 0.01, 0.1, 0.3, 1.5, 3 and 10 mg/kg.

To sequence the TCRbeta CDR3 region, genomic DNA was isolated from the sorted cells. The immunoSEQ Assay was used to sequence the TCRbeta CDR3 regions. As stored in TCRdb, this immuneACCESS dataset retains in-frame rearrangements with V and J assigned. A fraction of the clones does not appear; measured against another copy, unresolved V genes explain less than half of the discrepancy, and the remainder lacks a known reason. The sample yields some 96,000 clones; approximately 90% were counted once. The ten biggest clones cover under 0.65% of the sample. CDR1 and CDR2, per the germline V gene, are MDHEN and SYDVKM. The CDR3 has 13 amino acids, counting the end cysteine and phenylalanine. Kept here is only the CDR3 DNA, which spans 39 bases and is read in frame from base 1. Trimming removed 9 bases from V and 0 bases from J, leaving 8 bases between the germline ends. Comments on this clone: Its recognized antigen is unknown. Base qualities are missing; no much larger clone stands one base away.

The trial excluded patients who had a history of autoimmune disease or who were on systemic immunosuppression. Peripheral blood for TCR sequencing was collected from all dose cohorts at baseline, on cycle 4 day 1, and on cycle 7 day 1. Samples came from an open-label, multicenter, first-in-human phase I dose-escalation trial of ivuxolimab. Adults with locally advanced or metastatic melanoma, renal cell carcinoma, hepatocellular carcinoma or head and neck squamous cell carcinoma were enrolled in the trial. Before TCR sequencing, CD4+ T cells and CD8+ T cells from peripheral blood were sorted into separate populations. Overall results and qualifications from the work: After ivuxolimab, more expanded clones were found on average in CD8+ T cells than in CD4+ T cells. Low levels of normalized T-cell clonal expansion were also seen in some patients who did not respond. At doses of 0.1 to 3.0 mg/kg, clonal expansion of both CD4+ and CD8+ blood T cells was observed from baseline to week 6. The antigen specificity of the clonally expanded peripheral T cells was not determined. Partial responders in the 0.1-3.0 mg/kg groups had among the lowest normalized peripheral clonal expansion, especially among CD8+ T cells.

The sequence came from an adult with an advanced solid tumor such as melanoma, head and neck, liver or kidney cancer. Rearrangement joined TRBV28 to TRBJ1-4, with the D gene not confidently named. This specimen was CD4+ or CD8+ T cells sorted from blood, taken in a trial of the OX40 agonist ivuxolimab. Read as DNA, the sequence is TGTGCCAGTATGACTGCAACTAATGAAAAACTGTTTTTT. It encodes CASMTATNEKLFF.